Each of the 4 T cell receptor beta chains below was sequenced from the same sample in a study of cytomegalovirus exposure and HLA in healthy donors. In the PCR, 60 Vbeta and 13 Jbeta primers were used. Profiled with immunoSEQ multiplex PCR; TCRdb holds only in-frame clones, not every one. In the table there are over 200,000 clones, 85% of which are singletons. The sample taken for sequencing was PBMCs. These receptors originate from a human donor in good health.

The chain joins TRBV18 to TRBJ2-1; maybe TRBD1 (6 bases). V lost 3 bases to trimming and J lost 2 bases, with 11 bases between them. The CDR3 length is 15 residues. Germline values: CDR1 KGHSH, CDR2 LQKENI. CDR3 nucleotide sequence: TGTGCCAGCTCACCGATGACAGGCACCTACAATGAGCAGTTCTTC. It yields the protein CASSPMTGTYNEQFF.

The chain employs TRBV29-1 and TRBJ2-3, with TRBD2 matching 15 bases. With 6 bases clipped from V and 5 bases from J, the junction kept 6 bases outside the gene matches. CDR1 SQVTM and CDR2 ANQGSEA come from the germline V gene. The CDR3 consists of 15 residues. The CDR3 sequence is CSVAGLAGGIDTQYF. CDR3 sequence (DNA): TGCAGCGTGGCCGGACTAGCGGGAGGGATAGATACGCAGTATTTT.

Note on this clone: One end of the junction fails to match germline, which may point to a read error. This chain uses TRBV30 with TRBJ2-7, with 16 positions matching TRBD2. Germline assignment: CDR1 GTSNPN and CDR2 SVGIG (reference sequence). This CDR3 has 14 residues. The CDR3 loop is CAWGGLAGGDLLFF. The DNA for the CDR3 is TGTGCCTGGGGGGGACTAGCGGGAGGGGATCTCCTGTTCTTC.

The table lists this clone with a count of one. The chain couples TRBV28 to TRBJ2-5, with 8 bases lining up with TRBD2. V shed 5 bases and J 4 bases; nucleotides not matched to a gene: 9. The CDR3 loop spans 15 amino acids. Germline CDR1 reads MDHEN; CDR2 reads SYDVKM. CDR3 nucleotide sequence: TGTGCCAGCAGTACGGGACTAGGGAGGGGAGAGACCCAGTACTTC. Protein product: CASSTGLGRGETQYF.